The 3 T cell receptor beta chains below all came from one sample that was sequenced in a study of T cells in Graves' hyperthyroidism and ophthalmopathy. The investigators amplified TCR beta CDR3 regions from RNA transcripts. The primer set for the first-round RT-PCR of the TCR CDR3 was HTBI. In TCRdb, the multiplex PCR reads were re-called with MiXCR into one record per CDR3 protein. The sample lists under 250,000 distinct CDR3 sequences, under 20% occurring once. Sample: blood. These receptors were obtained from a man over 45 with Graves' hyperthyroidism.

This clonotype showed up many times. The chain couples TRBV7-2 to TRBJ2-7; D perhaps matches TRBD1 (6 bases). V dropped 8 bases and J dropped 3 bases, with 17 bases sitting between them. This CDR3 contains 14 residues. Germline CDR1 SGHTA, CDR2 FQGNSA. CDR3 sequence: CASADRKERYEQYF. The CDR3 DNA reads as TGTGCCAGCGCCGACAGGAAAGAACGCTACGAGCAGTACTTC.

The sample holds a few counts of this clonotype. The V gene is TRBV7-2, the J gene TRBJ2-4; D perhaps matches TRBD1 (5 bases). CDR1 is SGHTA and CDR2 is FQGNSA in the germline V gene. The CDR3 is 14 residues long. Trimming removed 3 bases at V and 7 bases at J, with 13 bases between. The CDR3 spells CASSLGPSGNIQYF. The CDR3 DNA reads as TGTGCCAGCAGCTTGGGGCCTTCAGGGAACATTCAGTACTTC.

In this sample, this clonotype turned up many times. In DNA, the CDR3 is TGCAGTGCTAGCAAGTCGGAGTACGAGCAGTACTTC. This encodes CSASKSEYEQYF. The chain joins TRBV20-1 to TRBJ2-7; D not certain. Germline V gene lookup returns CDR1 DFQATT and CDR2 SNEGSKA (reference sequence). Deletions cut 3 bases from V and 4 bases from J, with 10 bases between. CDR3 length: 12 residues.